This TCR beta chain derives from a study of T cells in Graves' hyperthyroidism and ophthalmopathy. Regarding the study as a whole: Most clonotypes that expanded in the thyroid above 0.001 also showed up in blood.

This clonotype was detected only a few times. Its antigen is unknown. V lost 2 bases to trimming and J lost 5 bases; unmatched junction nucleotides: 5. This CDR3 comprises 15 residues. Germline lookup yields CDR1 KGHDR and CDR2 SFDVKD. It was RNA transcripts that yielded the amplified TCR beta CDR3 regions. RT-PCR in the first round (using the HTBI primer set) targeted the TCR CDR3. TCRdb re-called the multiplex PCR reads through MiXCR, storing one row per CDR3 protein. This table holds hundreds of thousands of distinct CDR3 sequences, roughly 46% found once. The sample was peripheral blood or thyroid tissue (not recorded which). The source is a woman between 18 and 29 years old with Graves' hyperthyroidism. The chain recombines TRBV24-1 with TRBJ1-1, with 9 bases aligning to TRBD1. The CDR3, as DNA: TGTGCCACCAGTGATTCGACAGGGGGGGGTACTGAAGCTTTCTTT. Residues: CATSDSTGGGTEAFF.